Each of the 23 T cell receptor beta chains below was sequenced from the same sample in a study of cytomegalovirus exposure and HLA in healthy donors. PCR involved 60 Vbeta and 13 Jbeta primers. Data came from immunoSEQ multiplex PCR; TCRdb stores just in-frame clones and leaves some out. This repertoire shows 170,000 or so clones, around 77% found once; its top ten account for roughly 1.4%. The sequenced material came from PBMCs. The source of these receptors is a woman aged 25 to 39 in good health and CMV-seronegative.

V is TRBV2 and J is TRBJ2-3; TRBD2 aligns across 7 bases. Germline values: CDR1 SNHLY, CDR2 FYNNEI. This CDR3 contains 14 residues. Trimming cost V 2 bases and J 4 bases; bases outside gene matches: 3. The chain's CDR3 is CASSELAGADTQYF. The DNA of the CDR3 is TGTGCCAGCAGTGAACTGGCGGGGGCAGATACGCAGTATTTT.

The V and J genes are TRBV4-1 and TRBJ1-1; 7 nucleotides match TRBD1. J lost 3 bases, V lost 2 bases, and 3 bases had no gene match. Germline V gene data show CDR1 as MGHRA and CDR2 as YSYEKL. The CDR3 consists of 14 residues. CDR3 sequence reads: CASSQHQGDTEAFF. The CDR3 bases are TGCGCCAGCAGCCAACACCAGGGGGACACTGAAGCTTTCTTT.

The J gene is TRBJ2-5, the V gene TRBV29-1; possibly TRBD1 for D (6 bases). The CDR3 contains 12 residues. V gave up 5 bases and J gave up 2 bases, with 9 bases separating them. Per germline, CDR1 SQVTM and CDR2 ANQGSEA. As DNA, the CDR3 is TGCAGCGTTAGGACAGCACAAGAGACCCAGTACTTC. It codes for CSVRTAQETQYF.

Only a few counts were recorded for this clone. The sample contains more than one DNA sequence encoding this CDR3. V gene TRBV29-1 combines with J gene TRBJ1-2, with 9 bases lining up with TRBD1. Germline assignment: CDR1 SQVTM and CDR2 ANQGSEA. Trimming removed 6 bases from V and 3 bases from J; junction bases left unmatched: 2. There are 12 residues in the CDR3. The CDR3 nucleotides read TGCAGCGTCAGACAGGGGGACTATGGCTACACCTTC. Protein product: CSVRQGDYGYTF.

CDR3 in amino acids: CASSLGALAYGYTF. For the CDR3, the DNA is TGTGCCAGCAGCTTAGGGGCCTTGGCTTATGGCTACACCTTC. The rearrangement joins TRBV5-5 to TRBJ1-2; a weak D match, TRBD1 (5 bases). The CDR3 consists of 14 residues. Per germline, CDR1 SGHKS and CDR2 YYEKEE (reference sequence). Trimming took 2 bases from V and 5 from J, leaving 13 bases between them.

This rearrangement joins TRBV28 to TRBJ1-2; 9 bases are shared with TRBD1. Germline loops: CDR1 MDHEN, CDR2 SYDVKM. This CDR3 region has 15 residues. The ends lost 8 bases at V and 3 bases at J; junction bases unmatched: 10. The CDR3 DNA reads as TGTGCCAGCTGTCGAGGGACAGGGAACCACTATGGCTACACCTTC. This translates into CASCRGTGNHYGYTF.

The sample holds a few counts of this clone. V usage is TRBV28 and J usage is TRBJ1-5, with 9 bases identical to TRBD1. This CDR3 region has 14 residues. From germline, CDR1 is MDHEN and CDR2 SYDVKM. The V gene end was trimmed by 4 bases and the J gene end by 5 bases; junction bases not matched to a gene: 3. The CDR3 region has the DNA TGTGCCAGCAGTTCCGGGACAGGGTATCAGCCCCAGCATTTT. This encodes CASSSGTGYQPQHF.

This chain joins TRBV9 and TRBJ1-1; 8 nucleotides line up with TRBD1. V gave up 2 bases and J gave up 2 bases; unmatched junction bases: 11. The CDR3 runs 17 residues. In germline, CDR1 is SGDLS, CDR2 YYNGEE. CDR3 DNA sequence: TGTGCCAGCAGCGTCTCGCTCGGCGGACAGGGCAACACTGAAGCTTTCTTT. Translation gives CASSVSLGGQGNTEAFF.

This chain joins TRBV7-2 and TRBJ1-1; D uncertain. Trimming took 7 bases from V and 3 from J, leaving 6 bases between them. Germline lookup yields CDR1 SGHTA and CDR2 FQGNSA. There are 11 residues in the CDR3. CDR3 in amino acids: CASTDYTEAFF. The CDR3 bases are TGTGCCAGCACCGACTACACTGAAGCTTTCTTT.

The rearrangement links TRBV5-1 to TRBJ1-4; TRBD1 agrees at 8 bases. Germline-derived CDR1 and CDR2 are SGHRS and YFSETQ. The CDR3 consists of 15 residues. The V and J ends lost 4 bases and 8 bases, in that order; junction bases with no gene match: 10. CDR3 nucleotide sequence: TGCGCCAGCAGCACTTCCGGGACAGGTGTGGAAAAACTGTTTTTT. This gives the protein CASSTSGTGVEKLFF.

V gene TRBV18 combines with J gene TRBJ1-1, with a weak D call TRBD1 (5 bases). CDR1 is KGHSH, CDR2 LQKENI, per germline. There are 16 residues in the CDR3. V gave up 1 base and J gave up 0 bases, with 12 bases separating them. CDR3 nucleotide sequence: TGTGCCAGCTCACCACAAGGACACTCAATGAACACTGAAGCTTTCTTT. Translation gives CASSPQGHSMNTEAFF.

V usage is TRBV2 and J usage is TRBJ1-2; 7 bases line up with TRBD1. CDR1 and CDR2 (germline): SNHLY, FYNNEI. This CDR3 region has 12 residues. Losses at the gene ends were 6 bases for V and 5 bases for J; bases not matched to a gene: 3. The CDR3 loop is CASRDRTYGYTF. CDR3 nucleotide sequence: TGTGCCAGCAGGGACAGGACGTATGGCTACACCTTC.

This clone was recorded a few times. The chain has TRBV2 and TRBJ2-1; 9 bases are a match to TRBD2. The junction had 15 bases not matched to a gene; V was cut back by 6 bases and J by 0 bases. The CDR3 sequence is 19 residues long. Germline lookup yields CDR1 SNHLY and CDR2 FYNNEI. The CDR3 DNA follows: TGTGCCAGCAGGAGTGGCAGCGGGGGGACCCTGGGCTCCTACAATGAGCAGTTCTTC. It translates to CASRSGSGGTLGSYNEQFF. Full variable domain (outside the CDR3, taken from reference TRBV2 and TRBJ2-1): EPEVTQTPSHQVTQMGQEVILRCVPISNHLYFYWYRQILGQKVEFLVSFYNNEISEKSEIFDDQFSVERPDGSNFTLKIRSTKLEDSAMYFCASRSGSGGTLGSYNEQFFGPGTRLTVL.

The J gene is TRBJ1-2, the V gene TRBV4-1; D is perhaps TRBD1 (5 bases). Germline values: CDR1 MGHRA, CDR2 YSYEKL. With 0 bases removed from V and 5 bases from J, the gap between germline ends came to 13 bases. This CDR3 has 15 amino acids. The CDR3 region has the DNA TGCGCCAGCAGCCAAGATCAGGGCATGTTTTATGGCTACACCTTC. Translated: CASSQDQGMFYGYTF.

The V and J genes are TRBV2 and TRBJ1-4; 8 bases line up with TRBD1. The length of the CDR3 is 14 residues. The V gene's germline CDR1 is SNHLY and CDR2 FYNNEI. J lost 2 bases, V lost 8 bases, and 4 bases had no gene match. The CDR3 loop is CASHRQGTNEKLFF. CDR3 in DNA: TGTGCCAGCCACCGACAGGGGACTAATGAAAAACTGTTTTTT. Drawing the rest from reference TRBV2 and TRBJ1-4, the complete variable domain is EPEVTQTPSHQVTQMGQEVILRCVPISNHLYFYWYRQILGQKVEFLVSFYNNEISEKSEIFDDQFSVERPDGSNFTLKIRSTKLEDSAMYFCASHRQGTNEKLFFGSGTQLSVL.

V is TRBV30 and J is TRBJ1-2; D is uncertain. Trimming pared 1 base from V and 4 bases from J, leaving 4 bases between. Germline V gene sequence: CDR1 GTSNPN, CDR2 SVGIG (reference sequence). The length of the CDR3 is 11 residues. The CDR3 bases are TGTGCCTGGAGTGATAGCTATGGCTACACCTTC. Translating it yields CAWSDSYGYTF.

The chain carries TRBV7-2 and TRBJ1-5; the match to TRBD1 covers 9 bases. Germline-derived CDR1 and CDR2 are SGHTA and FQGNSA. V lost 5 bases and J lost 0; bases outside the gene matches: 8. The CDR3 is made up of 17 amino acids. In DNA form, the CDR3 reads TGTGCCAGCAGCCCCTCACAGGGGGCTAGTAGCAATCAGCCCCAGCATTTT. Encoded protein: CASSPSQGASSNQPQHF.

This clone showed up just a few times. The V gene is TRBV19, the J gene TRBJ2-4; TRBD1 agrees at 10 bases. This CDR3 has 14 residues. Trimming removed 5 bases from V and 4 bases from J; junction bases left unmatched: 2. CDR1 and CDR2 from the germline V gene are LNHDA and SQIVND (reference sequence). The CDR3 spells CASSDRGRKNIQYF. The CDR3 DNA sequence: TGTGCCAGTAGTGACAGGGGGCGAAAAAACATTCAGTACTTC.

The chain couples TRBV6-6 to TRBJ1-1; no clear D. The CDR3 loop spans 12 amino acids. V was cut by 7 bases and J by 0 bases, with 6 bases left in between. Germline CDR1 reads MNHNY; CDR2 reads SVGAGI (reference sequence). CDR3 in DNA: TGTGCCAGCAACGCAGTGAACACTGAAGCTTTCTTT. It yields the protein CASNAVNTEAFF.

This clone was found once. This rearrangement joins TRBV5-6 to TRBJ1-2, with 7 bases matching TRBD1. The CDR3 spans 14 residues. V dropped 0 bases and J dropped 12; count of bases not matched to a gene: 11. The germline gives CDR1 SGHDT, CDR2 YYEEEE. Here the CDR3 DNA reads TGTGCCAGCAGCTTGGGAGGGTCGGGACAGAGTCACACCTTC. Protein: CASSLGGSGQSHTF. Filled out from reference TRBV5-6 and TRBJ1-2, the complete variable domain reads DAGVTQSPTHLIKTRGQQVTLRCSPKSGHDTVSWYQQALGQGPQFIFQYYEEEERQRGNFPDRFSGHQFPNYSSELNVNALLLGDSALYLCASSLGGSGQSHTFGSGTRLTVV.

The chain recombines TRBV25-1 with TRBJ1-1; D is ambiguous. The germline CDR1 and CDR2 sequences are MGHDK and SYGVNS. The CDR3 totals 13 residues. V was trimmed by 5 bases and J by 6 bases, leaving 13 bases between them. This chain's CDR3 is CASSLGGGAEAFF. The CDR3, as DNA: TGTGCCAGCAGTTTAGGCGGCGGGGCTGAAGCTTTCTTT.

This clone was counted only a few times. The gene calls are TRBV7-9 and TRBJ1-6, with a weak D call TRBD1 (6 bases). The CDR3 extends over 13 amino acids. Germline V CDR1 and CDR2: SEHNR, FQNEAQ (reference sequence). V was pared by 4 bases and J by 11 bases, with 12 bases between. This CDR3 reads CASSWTDRPPLHF. The DNA for the CDR3 is TGTGCCAGCAGCTGGACGGACAGACCACCCCTCCACTTT.

This clone was picked up one time. This CDR3 reads CASTREGGPQYF. The CDR3 DNA reads TGTGCCAGTACTAGAGAGGGGGGGCCCCAGTACTTC. The rearrangement uses TRBV19 and TRBJ2-5; possibly TRBD2 for D (7 bases). Germline values: CDR1 LNHDA, CDR2 SQIVND (reference sequence). Trimming left V 7 bases short and J 9 bases short, with 15 bases between. The CDR3 loop spans 12 amino acids.